This TCR beta chain was profiled in a study of T cell responses to AZD1222 COVID-19 vaccine. About the research overall: Second doses were pooled across both intervals (about 4 or about 12 weeks). Findings and caveats of the study: Variant regions that are unmutated are reportedly the target of nearly half of spike-specific TCRs. Spike-specific TCR breadth and depth grew following two AZD1222 doses.

Germline V gives CDR1 SGHDN, CDR2 FVKESK. V lost 0 bases to trimming and J lost 6 bases, with 11 bases between them. The CDR3 is 14 residues long. Comments on this clone: Its antigen is undetermined.

The data were produced by immunoSEQ multiplex PCR, yet TCRdb's version contains in-frame clones alone and is incomplete. The sample consists of over 45,000 clones, 70% to 90% of them appearing once. The TCR was taken from an adult in good health. V usage is TRBV14 and J usage is TRBJ1-1; no clear D. The source material was peripheral blood, sampled on day 0 of AZD1222 vaccination. CDR3 sequence: CASSQDATISEAFF. DNA of the CDR3: TGTGCCAGCAGCCAAGATGCAACGATCTCTGAAGCTTTCTTT.